This T cell receptor (beta chain) was obtained from a study of T cell clonality in common variable immunodeficiency. Study outcomes and limitations: Common variable immunodeficiency TCR beta sequences reportedly had fewer deletions and N-nucleotide insertions. Fewer TCRbeta clones were shared among CVID subjects than controls.

CVID subjects were around 15 female and 29 male, aged roughly 9 to 64. Caucasian heritage predominated among both patients and controls. Blood samples were heparinized, about 5 to 8 ml per donor. This clone came up many times. Its matching antigen is unknown. Data came from immunoSEQ multiplex PCR; TCRdb stores just in-frame clones and leaves some out. In total the sample includes 15,000 to 20,000 clones, none of them seen once. The TCR originated in a human donor with common variable immunodeficiency. Sequenced material: peripheral blood mononuclear cells.

Incomplete CDR3 DNA: TGTGCCAGTAGTCCCCAACTAGCGCGAGGCACAGATACG. This sequence encodes CASSPQLARGTDT. The entire CDR3 protein reads CASSPQLARGTDTQYF. The chain couples TRBV19 to TRBJ2-3, with 7 bases matching TRBD2. The read is 3 residues too short to cover the CDR3 end, so that end is filled in from the germline J gene. This CDR3 region has 16 residues. The J segment lost 1 base and the V segment lost 5 bases, leaving 9 bases of the junction unmatched. Germline lookup yields CDR1 LNHDA and CDR2 SQIVND (reference sequence). Variable domain in full (rest from reference TRBV19 and TRBJ2-3): DGGITQSPKYLFRKEGQNVTLSCEQNLNHDAMYWYRQDPGQGLRLIYYSQIVNDFQKGDIAEGYSVSREKKESFPLTVTSAQKNPTAFYLCASSPQLARGTDTQYFGPGTRLTVL.